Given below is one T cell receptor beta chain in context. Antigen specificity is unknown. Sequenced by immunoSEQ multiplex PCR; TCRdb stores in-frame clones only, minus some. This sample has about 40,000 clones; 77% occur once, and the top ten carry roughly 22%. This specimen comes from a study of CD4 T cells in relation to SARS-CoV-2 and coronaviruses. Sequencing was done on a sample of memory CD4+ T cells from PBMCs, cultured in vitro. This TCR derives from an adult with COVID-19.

CDR3 in DNA: TGTGCCTGGAGTGCGTGGAGCCCTAATGAAAAACTGTTTTTT. This gives the protein CAWSAWSPNEKLFF. The rearrangement uses TRBV30 and TRBJ1-4; D remains unclear. The CDR3 has 14 residues. Germline CDR1 reads GTSNPN; CDR2 reads SVGIG (reference sequence). V lost 1 base, J lost 3 bases, and 9 bases lay in between.